These T cell receptor beta chains were read from a single sample in a study of T cells after yellow fever vaccination. MiXCR, run by TCRdb on the 5' RACE reads, gives a single entry per CDR3 protein. In the table there are around 310,000 distinct CDR3 sequences, more than 8.5% of which are singletons. This sample comprised PBMCs, obtained on the day of the first yellow fever vaccination. These receptors were taken from a man between 18 and 29 years old who received the YFV17D yellow fever vaccine. Both conserved end residues are part of each CDR3. The D gene is left open where the match is weak. Clone size is stated in some rows and not others, as once, few, many or a class when expanded.

DNA,CDR3,J,V,size,D
TGTGCCAGCAGCTTGAGGGCCTCTCATAGCACAGATACGCAGTATTTT,CASSLRASHSTDTQYF,TRBJ2-3,TRBV5-4,-,-
TGTGCCATCAGCCGCAGGGGTTTAACAGATACGCAGTATTTT,CAISRRGLTDTQYF,TRBJ2-3,TRBV10-3,few,-
TGCAGTGCCCCCCCAGGGGCCTATGGCTACACCTTC,CSAPPGAYGYTF,TRBJ1-2,TRBV20-1,-,-
TGTGCCAGCAGCTTCCTAAACACAGCTAACTATGGCTACACCTTC,CASSFLNTANYGYTF,TRBJ1-2,TRBV5-5,many,-
TGTGCCAGCAGTTACGCGGGACACCACTCCAGGATACGCTTC,CASSYAGHHSRIRF,TRBJ1-2,TRBV6-2/TRBV6-3,few,-
TGTGCCAGCAGCCACGTAGCGGGGGGGGCCGCCGGGGAGCTGTTTTTT,CASSHVAGGAAGELFF,TRBJ2-2,TRBV3-1,-,TRBD2
TGCGCCAGCAGCGCTTCGGCTGGTGGGGGGACCACCGGGGAGCTGTTTTTT,CASSASAGGGTTGELFF,TRBJ2-2,TRBV5-1,many,-
TGTGCCAGTCGTAGCCGTTTGAAGGAAAACATTCAGTACTTC,CASRSRLKENIQYF,TRBJ2-4,TRBV19,many,-
TGTGCCAGCAGCTTAGTGTGGACAGCCGTTCAAGAGACCCAGTACTTC,CASSLVWTAVQETQYF,TRBJ2-5,TRBV5-5,many,-
TGTGCCAGCGCGTCAATACAGGGGCGCACAGATACGCAGTATTTT,CASASIQGRTDTQYF,TRBJ2-3,TRBV28,many,TRBD1
TGTGCCAGTACCGAAGGACTAGCGGGGGGAAACACCGGGGAGCTGTTTTTT,CASTEGLAGGNTGELFF,TRBJ2-2,TRBV6-2/TRBV6-3,-,TRBD2
TGCGCCAGCAGCCCAGGGCCTCGCGATAACTATGGCTACACCTTC,CASSPGPRDNYGYTF,TRBJ1-2,TRBV4-1,-,-
TGCGCCAGCAGCCAAGGGACAGGGGGATTTTTCGAGCAGTACTTC,CASSQGTGGFFEQYF,TRBJ2-7,TRBV4-3,few,TRBD1
TGTGCCAGCTGCCAAGGGCTAGAGTACTCCGGGGAGCTGTTTTTT,CASCQGLEYSGELFF,TRBJ2-2,TRBV3-1,-,-
TGTGCCAGCAGTGCCCAGGGAAATGGCTACACCTTC,CASSAQGNGYTF,TRBJ1-2,TRBV3-1,many,-
TGTGCCAGCAGTTCGCAGGTGGGGGATACGCAGTATTTT,CASSSQVGDTQYF,TRBJ2-3,TRBV27,few,-
TGTGCCAGCAGCTCGCGGTCGGCTGGTGATACAGATACGCAGTATTTT,CASSSRSAGDTDTQYF,TRBJ2-3,TRBV7-9,few,-
TGCAGTGCTAGGGCCGAGGCCTACAGGGGCCTCAACTATGGCTACACCTTC,CSARAEAYRGLNYGYTF,TRBJ1-2,TRBV20-1,few,TRBD1
TGTGCCAGCAGCTTAACCCCAACTGGACTAGCGGGGGAAGAGACCCAGTACTTC,CASSLTPTGLAGEETQYF,TRBJ2-5,TRBV11-2,-,TRBD2
TGTGCCAGCAGTTTACAATCTGGGGCCAACGTCCTGACTTTC,CASSLQSGANVLTF,TRBJ2-6,TRBV27,-,-
TGTGCCAGCAGTTACTTCAGAACCGGGGAGCTGTTTTTT,CASSYFRTGELFF,TRBJ2-2,TRBV6-5,-,-
TGTGCCAGCAGTTTGACTAGCGATGAGCAGTTCTTC,CASSLTSDEQFF,TRBJ2-1,TRBV27,few,TRBD2
TGTGCCAGCAGTTTGAGCTCCGGGACAGAGACTGAAGCTTTCTTT,CASSLSSGTETEAFF,TRBJ1-1,TRBV12-3/TRBV12-4,few,TRBD1
TGTGCCAGCAGCCCCTTGGGGGGGGCGGCCAATGAGCAGTTCTTC,CASSPLGGAANEQFF,TRBJ2-1,TRBV11-2,-,-
TGTGCCAGTAGTATTTCGCCAGGGGATTATGGCTACACCTTC,CASSISPGDYGYTF,TRBJ1-2,TRBV19,few,-
TGTGCCAGCAGTGAAGGACTAGGAGGGGTGAATGAGCAGTTCTTC,CASSEGLGGVNEQFF,TRBJ2-1,TRBV2,few,-
TGTGCCAGTAGTATCTCTCAAGGAAACATTCAGTACTTC,CASSISQGNIQYF,TRBJ2-4,TRBV19,few,-
TGTGCCATCAGTCCTAGCGGGGGGGCTGGGTCCTACAATGAGCAGTTCTTC,CAISPSGGAGSYNEQFF,TRBJ2-1,TRBV10-3,few,TRBD2
TGTGCCAGCAGCTCCTCGACACGGTCGAAAGAGCAGTACTTC,CASSSSTRSKEQYF,TRBJ2-7,TRBV7-2,many,-
TGCGCCAGCAGCCTGCCGACAGCCGGACCTGGAAACACCATATATTTT,CASSLPTAGPGNTIYF,TRBJ1-3,TRBV4-1,-,-
TGTGCCAGCAGCAATGGACTGGGCACAGATACGCAGTATTTT,CASSNGLGTDTQYF,TRBJ2-3,TRBV12-3/TRBV12-4,few,-
TGTGCCAGCGGGGCCTACAATGAGCAGTTCTTC,CASGAYNEQFF,TRBJ2-1,TRBV12-3/TRBV12-4,many,-
TGTGCCAGCAGCTCCACCGGGACAGGACAATATGGCTACACCTTC,CASSSTGTGQYGYTF,TRBJ1-2,TRBV7-2,many,TRBD1
TGTGCCAGCAGCTTACGAGTGACCCCAGATACGCAGTATTTT,CASSLRVTPDTQYF,TRBJ2-3,TRBV7-8,-,-
TGCGCCAGCAGCGCCCAAACTAGCTTCGAGCAGTACTTC,CASSAQTSFEQYF,TRBJ2-7,TRBV4-3,many,-
TGTGCCAGCATTCCGACAGGGGTTAACACCGGGGAGCTGTTTTTT,CASIPTGVNTGELFF,TRBJ2-2,TRBV6-1,-,TRBD1
TGTGCCAGCAGCCTCGGACGAGGCCAGACCCAGTACTTC,CASSLGRGQTQYF,TRBJ2-5,TRBV11-2,many,-
TGTGCCAGCAGTGACTCGTCTGCTACAGATACGCAGTATTTT,CASSDSSATDTQYF,TRBJ2-3,TRBV6-4,many,-
TGTGCCAGCAGCTTATTGGGGACGAGGCCAGGGCGGAATTCACCCCTCCACTTT,CASSLLGTRPGRNSPLHF,TRBJ1-6,TRBV7-6,few,-
TGTGCCAGCAGCTTAGAGAACCTCGGGGAGCAGTACTTC,CASSLENLGEQYF,TRBJ2-7,TRBV11-3,many,-
TGCGCCAGCACCATTAGCGGGGCGACAGATACGCAGTATTTT,CASTISGATDTQYF,TRBJ2-3,TRBV4-1,many,TRBD2
TGTGCCTGGAAAAGTCTCCTTTCCTACGAGCAGTACTTC,CAWKSLLSYEQYF,TRBJ2-7,TRBV30,-,-
TGTGCCAGCAGCCACCTGGACAGGGTTGAAGCTTTCTTT,CASSHLDRVEAFF,TRBJ1-1,TRBV5-5,few,TRBD1
TGTGCCAGTAGTTACAGGGACGGCCAGCCCCAGCATTTT,CASSYRDGQPQHF,TRBJ1-5,TRBV19,few,-
TGTGCCAGCAGCGTCGGGACAGCAACTAATGAAAAACTGTTTTTT,CASSVGTATNEKLFF,TRBJ1-4,TRBV7-6,-,TRBD1
TGTGCCTGGACTCGGTCGGGGAACACTGAAGCTTTCTTT,CAWTRSGNTEAFF,TRBJ1-1,TRBV30,few,-
TGCGCCAGCAGCTTGACGGGTCTTAGCAATCAGCCCCAGCATTTT,CASSLTGLSNQPQHF,TRBJ1-5,TRBV5-1,few,-
TGTGCCAGCAGCTTGCCGGGGGGTGCTAACTATGGCTACACCTTC,CASSLPGGANYGYTF,TRBJ1-2,TRBV5-4,few,-
TGTGCCAGCAGAGGGACAGGGGGAGATGAAAAACTGTTTTTT,CASRGTGGDEKLFF,TRBJ1-4,TRBV9,many,TRBD1
TGTGCCAGCAGCGTTGGTCAGGGACTATCCTATGGCTACACCTTC,CASSVGQGLSYGYTF,TRBJ1-2,TRBV9,-,-
TGCGCCAGCAGCCAAGTCCCCCCTAGCGGGGGGTACAATGAGCAGTTCTTC,CASSQVPPSGGYNEQFF,TRBJ2-1,TRBV4-1,few,TRBD2
TGTGCCATCAGTGAGTCCGTATATGGCTACACCTTC,CAISESVYGYTF,TRBJ1-2,TRBV10-3,few,-
TGTGCCAGCACCCGGGGAGCGGGGGGGATCCTACAAGAGACCCAGTACTTC,CASTRGAGGILQETQYF,TRBJ2-5,TRBV6-1,few,TRBD2